These 25 T cell receptor beta chains were all obtained from the same sample, sequenced in a study of blood T cells in healthy people across ages. Sample-barcoded 5' priming and a J-beta primer mix drove a second PCR of about 6 to 12 cycles. TCRdb used MiXCR to reprocess the 5' RACE reads, holding one entry per CDR3 protein. The data show about 1,500,000 distinct CDR3 sequences, 28% seen once. Source material: blood. Receptor source: a woman between 25 and 40 years old in good health.

This clonotype was detected only a few times. The rearrangement uses TRBV2 and TRBJ2-6, with D possibly called TRBD1 or TRBD2 (5 bases each). CDR1 and CDR2 from the germline V gene are SNHLY and FYNNEI. Trimming shortened V by 8 bases and J by 2 bases, and 19 bases separated the two germline ends. CDR3 length: 17 amino acids. Written as DNA, the CDR3 is TGTGCCAGCTCAGGGCAGCGGCCCGGTACTGGGGCCAACGTCCTGACTTTC. Amino acids: CASSGQRPGTGANVLTF.

Turning to this clonotype: Compared with germline, one end of the junction differs, possibly owing to a read error. The chain combines TRBV4-1 with TRBJ2-1; perhaps TRBD1 as D (5 bases). There are 15 residues in the CDR3. CDR1 is MGHRA, CDR2 YSYEKL, per germline. Here the CDR3 DNA reads TGCGTCAGCAGCCAAGATAGTAGCTTTAGGGGTGAGCAGTTCTTC. This translates into CVSSQDSSFRGEQFF.

Turning to this clonotype: A single base separates this from a much larger clone, so it may be a read error. The chain links TRBV7-2 to TRBJ1-2; the D is unclear. The germline CDR1 and CDR2 sequences are SGHTA and FQGNSA. The CDR3 consists of 16 residues. CDR3 DNA sequence: TGTGCCAGCAGCTTATCTTCGGTGGGCGCAGGCTATGGCTACATCTTC. Translated, it gives CASSLSSVGAGYGYIF.

This clonotype was seen many times. The chain recombines TRBV6-5 with TRBJ2-1; D may be TRBD1 (6 bases). V lost 2 bases to trimming and J lost 0 bases, with 8 bases between them. Per germline, CDR1 MNHEY and CDR2 SVGAGI. This CDR3 contains 15 residues. In nucleotides, the CDR3 is TGTGCCAGCAGTTACCGGACAGTCTCCTACAATGAGCAGTTCTTC. Translating gives CASSYRTVSYNEQFF.

This clonotype showed up just a few times. Here the CDR3 DNA reads TGTGCCAGCATCCCCGGGACAGGGGCCCGGGGAAACATTCAGTACTTC. Residues: CASIPGTGARGNIQYF. V usage is TRBV28 and J usage is TRBJ2-4; 10 bases line up with TRBD1. V trimming: 7 bases; J trimming: 6 bases; junction bases outside the gene matches: 12. CDR3 size: 16 residues. Germline CDR1 and CDR2: MDHEN and SYDVKM.

Worth noting for this clonotype: A much bigger clone sits one base away, suggesting this may be a read error. The chain joins TRBV20-1 to TRBJ2-7, with 7 nucleotides matching TRBD2. The V gene's germline CDR1 is DFQATT and CDR2 SNEGSKA (reference sequence). The CDR3 sequence is 14 residues long. The CDR3 loop is CGARGTTESAEQYF. In DNA form, the CDR3 reads TGCGGTGCTAGAGGGACTACCGAGTCGGCCGAGCAGTACTTC.

On this clonotype: A much larger clone differs by one base, so this may be a read error. The V call is TRBV5-1, the J call TRBJ1-2, with D uncertain. The germline gives CDR1 SGHRS, CDR2 YFSETQ. The CDR3 loop spans 13 amino acids. For the CDR3, the DNA is TGCGCCGGCAGCTTTTACGGGGAGCGAGGCTACACCTTC. Translating gives CAGSFYGERGYTF.

The chain has TRBV5-1 and TRBJ2-5, with 8 nucleotides matching TRBD1. Germline V lookup: CDR1 SGHRS, CDR2 YFSETQ. The V and J ends lost 3 bases and 5 bases, in that order; junction bases with no gene match: 9. This CDR3 is built from 15 residues. CDR3 DNA: TGCGCCAGCAGCTCCGGACAGGGTGGGGGGGAGACCCAGTACTTC. It specifies CASSSGQGGGETQYF.

This rearrangement joins TRBV12-3 or TRBV12-4 to TRBJ2-2, with TRBD1 matching over 9 bases. With 5 bases clipped from V and 5 bases from J, the junction kept 6 bases outside the gene matches. This CDR3 is 15 amino acids long. The CDR3 spells CASSTGQGWTGELFF. DNA of the CDR3: TGTGCCAGCAGTACGGGACAGGGATGGACCGGGGAGCTGTTTTTT.

This clonotype was recorded many times. The V and J genes are TRBV3-1 and TRBJ2-1, with D hard to call. This CDR3 is 12 amino acids long. The germline V gene encodes CDR1 LGHDT and CDR2 YNNKEL (reference sequence). Trimming removed 5 bases at V and 9 bases at J, with 11 bases between. CDR3 sequence (DNA): TGTGCCAGCAGCGTGAAGGTGGGTGAGCAGTTCTTC. This sequence encodes CASSVKVGEQFF.

This clonotype was picked up many times. This chain links TRBV27 with TRBJ2-7, with 8 bases matching TRBD1. The ends lost 10 bases at V and 2 bases at J; junction bases unmatched: 4. CDR3 length: 12 residues. Germline V CDR1 and CDR2: MNHEY, SMNVEV (reference sequence). The chain's CDR3 is CANRDRTYEQYF. The CDR3 coding sequence is TGTGCCAACCGGGACAGGACCTACGAGCAGTACTTC.

This clonotype was observed a few times. V usage is TRBV5-5 and J usage is TRBJ2-2; D may be TRBD1 (6 bases). The V end lost 4 bases, the J end lost 5 bases, and 15 bases lay between the germline ends. In germline, CDR1 is SGHKS, CDR2 YYEKEE (reference sequence). The CDR3 length is 15 residues. The CDR3 DNA is TGTGCCAGCAGCAAACGGACAGACCCGACCGGGGAGCTGTTTTTT. Encoded protein: CASSKRTDPTGELFF.

This clonotype was recorded a few times. The V and J genes are TRBV30 and TRBJ1-5; no definite D call. CDR1 and CDR2 from the germline V gene are GTSNPN and SVGIG (reference sequence). The CDR3 totals 14 residues. V lost 1 base to trimming and J lost 2 bases, with 9 bases between them. This chain's CDR3 is CAWSGPLRNQPQHF. DNA of the CDR3: TGTGCCTGGAGTGGGCCCCTTCGCAATCAGCCCCAGCATTTT.

The chain links TRBV12-3 or TRBV12-4 to TRBJ2-1; 9 bases match TRBD2. This CDR3 comprises 17 residues. The V gene end was trimmed by 6 bases and the J gene end by 4 bases; junction bases not matched to a gene: 13. The CDR3 DNA reads as TGTGCCAGCAGGCCGGGACTAGCACCCATCCTGTACAATGAGCAGTTCTTC. Translated: CASRPGLAPILYNEQFF.

This clonotype was seen only a few times. V and J are TRBV5-5 and TRBJ2-7; 9 bases are shared with TRBD1. CDR1 and CDR2 (germline): SGHKS, YYEKEE (reference sequence). With 4 bases clipped from V and 1 base from J, the junction kept 9 bases outside the gene matches. This CDR3 region has 16 residues. CDR3 amino acids: CASSRTGQGESYEQYF. CDR3 DNA: TGTGCCAGCAGCCGCACGGGACAGGGTGAATCCTACGAGCAGTACTTC.

This clonotype was counted at least ten times. V gene TRBV12-3 or TRBV12-4 combines with J gene TRBJ2-1; TRBD1 or TRBD2 may be the D gene (5 bases each). The CDR3 is made up of 14 amino acids. Trimming took off 7 bases at V and 2 bases at J, with 12 bases between the two ends. CDR3 coding DNA: TGTGCCAGCACCCCGGGACCCACCTACAATGAGCAGTTCTTC. Translating gives CASTPGPTYNEQFF.

With respect to this clonotype: Possible read error: a much larger clone is one base away. DNA of the CDR3: TGTGCCAGCAGCTTAGCAAAGTGGGAGGGCAAAAACATTCAGTACTTC. Translation: CASSLAKWEGKNIQYF. The chain is built from TRBV7-9 and TRBJ2-4, with 7 nucleotides matching TRBD2. V shed 0 bases and J 3 bases; nucleotides not matched to a gene: 5. The CDR3 totals 16 residues. Per the germline V gene, CDR1 is SEHNR and CDR2 is FQNEAQ (reference sequence).

The chain uses TRBV6-1 and TRBJ1-1; unclear D gene. The CDR3 is 13 amino acids. Germline V gene data show CDR1 as MNHNS and CDR2 as SASEGT. The V end lost 11 bases, the J end lost 0 bases, and 13 bases lay between the germline ends. CDR3 bases: TGTGCCGGAAGAGAGAAGATGAACACTGAAGCTTTCTTT. It codes for CAGREKMNTEAFF.

V gene TRBV28 combines with J gene TRBJ1-2; D may be TRBD1 (6 bases). Looked up from germline, CDR1 is MDHEN and CDR2 is SYDVKM. The CDR3 sequence is 14 residues long. Deletions cut 8 bases from V and 4 bases from J, with 17 bases between. DNA of the CDR3: TGTGCCAGCGGTTCCCGGGACATGATCTATGGCTACACCTTC. It encodes CASGSRDMIYGYTF.

Notes on this clonotype: This could be a read error, since a much larger clone is one nucleotide away. The DNA of the CDR3 is TGTGCCAACTCACCCCCTGGGGGAGCCAAAAACATTCAGTACTTC. This sequence encodes CANSPPGGAKNIQYF. This chain connects TRBV18 to TRBJ2-4; either TRBD1 or TRBD2 may supply D (5 bases each). Germline V lookup: CDR1 KGHSH, CDR2 LQKENI. This CDR3 comprises 15 residues.

The chain has TRBV12-3 or TRBV12-4 and TRBJ2-1, with 13 positions matching TRBD2. Germline trimming cut 2 bases from V and 7 bases from J; bases unmatched to any gene: 8. The CDR3 runs to 17 residues. The CDR3 protein is CASSLRTSGRGRNEQFF. Here the CDR3 DNA reads TGTGCCAGCAGTTTAAGGACTAGCGGGAGAGGTAGGAATGAGCAGTTCTTC.

This clonotype has just a few counts. This chain joins TRBV11-1 and TRBJ1-1, with TRBD1 as a possible D gene (5 bases). Germline CDR1 and CDR2: SGHAT and FQDESV (reference sequence). This CDR3 has 14 residues. Trimming left V 5 bases short and J 4 bases short, with 14 bases between. CDR3 bases: TGTGCCAGCAGCCCGGGGGGACGGGGCACTGAAGCTTTCTTT. Translated: CASSPGGRGTEAFF.

This chain uses TRBV5-1 with TRBJ2-5, with TRBD2 as a possible D gene (6 bases). The V gene lost 2 bases and the J gene lost 3 bases, with 17 bases spanning the gap. Germline V gene data show CDR1 as SGHRS and CDR2 as YFSETQ. CDR3 length equals 16 residues. The CDR3 nucleotides are TGCGCCAGCAGCTTAATGTCGGGGAGGTACGAAGAGACCCAGTACTTC. The encoded protein is CASSLMSGRYEETQYF.

This clonotype was seen more than once but under ten times. V is TRBV15 and J is TRBJ2-3; 15 bases agree with TRBD2. The V segment lost 5 bases and the J segment 2 bases; nucleotides outside the gene matches: 8. The germline CDR1 and CDR2 sequences are LNHNV and YYDKDF (reference sequence). CDR3 length: 18 residues. The CDR3 DNA is TGTGCCACCAGCGGGACTAGCGGGGGGACCAGAGTCACAGATACGCAGTATTTT. This sequence encodes CATSGTSGGTRVTDTQYF.

This clonotype was seen a few times. The gene calls are TRBV12-3 or TRBV12-4 and TRBJ1-3; D ambiguous. Trimming left V 3 bases short and J 8 bases short, with 8 bases between. The CDR3 sequence is 12 residues long. DNA of the CDR3: TGTGCCAGCAGTTTCTTGGGCGACACCATATATTTT. Residues: CASSFLGDTIYF.